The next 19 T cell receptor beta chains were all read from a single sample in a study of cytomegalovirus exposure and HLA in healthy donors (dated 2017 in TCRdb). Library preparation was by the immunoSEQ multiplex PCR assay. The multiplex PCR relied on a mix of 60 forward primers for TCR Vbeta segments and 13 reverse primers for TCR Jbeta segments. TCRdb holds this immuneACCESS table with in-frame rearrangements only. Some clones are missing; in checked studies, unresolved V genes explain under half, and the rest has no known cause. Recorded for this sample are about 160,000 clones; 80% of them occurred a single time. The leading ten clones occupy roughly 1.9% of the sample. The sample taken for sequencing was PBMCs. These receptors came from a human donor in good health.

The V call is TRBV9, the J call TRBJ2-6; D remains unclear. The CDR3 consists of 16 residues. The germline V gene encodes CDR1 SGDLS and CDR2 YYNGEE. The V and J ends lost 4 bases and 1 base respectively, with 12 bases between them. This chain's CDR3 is CASSRNSMSGANVLTF. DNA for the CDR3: TGTGCCAGCAGCCGTAACTCGATGTCTGGGGCCAACGTCCTGACTTTC.

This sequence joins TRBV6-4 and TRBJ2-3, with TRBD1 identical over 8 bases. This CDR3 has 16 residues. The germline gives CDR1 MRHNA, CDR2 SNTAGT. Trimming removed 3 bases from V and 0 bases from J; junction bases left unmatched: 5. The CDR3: CASSEGTGASTDTQYF. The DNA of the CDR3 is TGTGCCAGCAGTGAAGGGACAGGAGCTAGCACAGATACGCAGTATTTT.

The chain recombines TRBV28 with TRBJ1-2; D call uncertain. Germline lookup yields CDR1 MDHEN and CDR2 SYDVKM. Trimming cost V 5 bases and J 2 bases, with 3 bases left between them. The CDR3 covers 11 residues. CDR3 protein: CASSLNYGYTF. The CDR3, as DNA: TGTGCCAGCAGTCTAAACTATGGCTACACCTTC.

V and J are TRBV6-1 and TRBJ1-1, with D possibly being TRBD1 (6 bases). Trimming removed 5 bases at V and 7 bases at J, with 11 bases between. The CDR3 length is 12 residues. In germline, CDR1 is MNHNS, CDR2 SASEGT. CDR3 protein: CASSWGGREAFF. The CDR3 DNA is TGTGCCAGCAGTTGGGGGGGGCGTGAAGCTTTCTTT.

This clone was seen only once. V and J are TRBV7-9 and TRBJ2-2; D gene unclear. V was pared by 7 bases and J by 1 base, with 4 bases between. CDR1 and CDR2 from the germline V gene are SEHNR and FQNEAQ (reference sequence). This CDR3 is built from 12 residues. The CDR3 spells CASTGNTGELFF. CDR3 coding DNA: TGTGCCAGCACAGGGAACACCGGGGAGCTGTTTTTT.

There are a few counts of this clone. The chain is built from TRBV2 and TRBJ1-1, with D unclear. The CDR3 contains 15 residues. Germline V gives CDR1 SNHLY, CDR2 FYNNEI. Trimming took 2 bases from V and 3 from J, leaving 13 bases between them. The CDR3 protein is CASSEFRVPDTEAFF. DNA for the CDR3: TGTGCCAGCAGTGAATTCCGGGTTCCGGACACTGAAGCTTTCTTT.

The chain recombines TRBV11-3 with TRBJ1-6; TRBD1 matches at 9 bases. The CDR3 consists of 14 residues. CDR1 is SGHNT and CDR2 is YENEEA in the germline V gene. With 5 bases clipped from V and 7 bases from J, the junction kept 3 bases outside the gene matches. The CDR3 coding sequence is TGTGCCAGCAGCCTCGGACAGGGGAATTCACCCCTCCACTTT. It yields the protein CASSLGQGNSPLHF.

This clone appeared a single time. CDR3 protein: CASSEGERTGRTYEQYF. The CDR3 DNA follows: TGTGCCAGCAGTGAAGGGGAGAGGACAGGACGGACCTACGAGCAGTACTTC. The chain employs TRBV2 and TRBJ2-7; TRBD1 matches at 7 bases. The CDR3 has 17 residues. CDR1 and CDR2 from the germline V gene are SNHLY and FYNNEI. The V gene end was trimmed by 1 base and the J gene end by 2 bases; junction bases not matched to a gene: 11.

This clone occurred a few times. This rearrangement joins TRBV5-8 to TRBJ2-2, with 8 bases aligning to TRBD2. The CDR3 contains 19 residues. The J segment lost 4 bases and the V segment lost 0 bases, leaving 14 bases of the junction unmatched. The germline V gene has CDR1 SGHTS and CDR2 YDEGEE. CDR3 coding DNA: TGTGCCAGCAGCTTGGCCTTCTTTAGCGGGGTCACCTTCACCGGGGAGCTGTTTTTT. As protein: CASSLAFFSGVTFTGELFF.

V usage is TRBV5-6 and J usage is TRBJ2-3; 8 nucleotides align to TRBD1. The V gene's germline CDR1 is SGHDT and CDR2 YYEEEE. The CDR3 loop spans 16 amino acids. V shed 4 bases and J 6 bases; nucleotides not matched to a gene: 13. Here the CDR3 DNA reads TGTGCCAGCAGCCCTACTCGGACAGGGAGGAGGGATACGCAGTATTTT. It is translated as CASSPTRTGRRDTQYF.

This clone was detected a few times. The CDR3 protein is CASSYLRSLFGELFF. In nucleotides, the CDR3 is TGTGCCAGCAGTTACCTAAGAAGCTTGTTTGGGGAGCTGTTTTTT. The chain has TRBV6-6 and TRBJ2-2; D remains ambiguous. Trimming cost V 2 bases and J 8 bases, with 15 bases left between them. Germline-derived CDR1 and CDR2 are MNHNY and SVGAGI (reference sequence). The CDR3 is 15 amino acids.

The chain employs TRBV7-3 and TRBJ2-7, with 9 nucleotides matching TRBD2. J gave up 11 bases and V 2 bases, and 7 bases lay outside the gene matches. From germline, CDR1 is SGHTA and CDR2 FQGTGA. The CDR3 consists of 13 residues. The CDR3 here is CASSLVASGDKYF. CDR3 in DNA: TGTGCCAGCAGCTTAGTGGCTAGCGGGGATAAGTACTTC. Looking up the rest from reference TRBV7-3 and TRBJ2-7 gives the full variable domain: GAGVSQTPSNKVTEKGKYVELRCDPISGHTALYWYRQSLGQGPEFLIYFQGTGAADDSGLPNDRFFAVRPEGSVSTLKIQRTERGDSAVYLCASSLVASGDKYFGPGTRLTVT.

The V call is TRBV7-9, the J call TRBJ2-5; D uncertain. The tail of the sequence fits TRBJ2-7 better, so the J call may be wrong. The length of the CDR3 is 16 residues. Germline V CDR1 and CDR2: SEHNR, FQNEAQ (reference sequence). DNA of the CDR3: TGTGCCAGCAGCTTAGGGAACGGCGGCGCTTCCTACGAGCAGTACTTC. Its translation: CASSLGNGGASYEQYF.

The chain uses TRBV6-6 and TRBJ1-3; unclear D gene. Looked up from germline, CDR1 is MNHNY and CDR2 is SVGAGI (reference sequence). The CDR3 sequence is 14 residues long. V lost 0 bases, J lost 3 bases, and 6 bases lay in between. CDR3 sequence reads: CASSYSSGGNTIYF. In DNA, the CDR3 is TGTGCCAGCAGTTACTCGAGTGGTGGAAACACCATATATTTT.

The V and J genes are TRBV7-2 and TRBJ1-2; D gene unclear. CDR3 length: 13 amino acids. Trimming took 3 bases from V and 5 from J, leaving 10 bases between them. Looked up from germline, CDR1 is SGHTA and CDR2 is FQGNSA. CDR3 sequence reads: CASSFEGRYGYTF. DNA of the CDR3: TGTGCCAGCAGCTTCGAGGGAAGGTATGGCTACACCTTC. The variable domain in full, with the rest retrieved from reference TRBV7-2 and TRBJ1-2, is GAGVSQSPSNKVTEKGKDVELRCDPISGHTALYWYRQSLGQGLEFLIYFQGNSAPDKSGLPSDRFSAERTGGSVSTLTIQRTQQEDSAVYLCASSFEGRYGYTFGSGTRLTVV.

CDR3 sequence reads: CASSSGDHGELFF. The CDR3 bases are TGTGCCAGCAGTTCCGGGGATCACGGGGAGCTGTTTTTT. The J gene is TRBJ2-2, the V gene TRBV6-5; a possible D gene is TRBD2 (5 bases). The length of the CDR3 is 13 residues. V shed 4 bases and J shed 7 bases, with 10 bases lying between them. Germline CDR1 and CDR2: MNHEY and SVGAGI.

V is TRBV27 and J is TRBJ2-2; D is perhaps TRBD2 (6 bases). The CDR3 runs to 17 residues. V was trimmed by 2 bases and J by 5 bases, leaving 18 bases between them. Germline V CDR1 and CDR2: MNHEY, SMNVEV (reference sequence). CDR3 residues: CASSLQGFTEGTGELFF. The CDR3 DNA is TGTGCCAGCAGTTTACAGGGTTTCACGGAGGGGACCGGGGAGCTGTTTTTT.

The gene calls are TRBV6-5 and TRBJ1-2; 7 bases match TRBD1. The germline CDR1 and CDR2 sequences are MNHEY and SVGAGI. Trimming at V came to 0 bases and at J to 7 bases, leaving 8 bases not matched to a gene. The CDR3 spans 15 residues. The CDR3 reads CASSYSNKQGLGYTF. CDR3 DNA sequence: TGTGCCAGCAGTTACTCGAATAAACAGGGGCTTGGCTACACCTTC.

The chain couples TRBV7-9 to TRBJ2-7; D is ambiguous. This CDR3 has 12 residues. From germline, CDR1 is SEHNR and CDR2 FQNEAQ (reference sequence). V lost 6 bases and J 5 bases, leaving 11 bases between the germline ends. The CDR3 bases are TGTGCCAGCAGAGCCCTATCCCACGAGCAGTACTTC. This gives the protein CASRALSHEQYF.